This T cell receptor beta chain was identified during a study of shared clonotypes between healthy human individuals. Study summary: Researchers assigned three CD4 naive, three CD4 memory, two CD8 naive and one CD8 memory plate to each donor.

Here immunoSEQ multiplex PCR was the method, and the copy in TCRdb shows in-frame clones only, minus some. Of over 400,000 clones in the sample, 95% to 97% are singletons; the top ten hold about 0.06%. General observations from the study: It was observed that roughly 5.5% of naive CD4 clonotypes were shared across several donors.

Details on this clone: Its antigen is as yet unknown.

Trimming shortened V by 3 bases and J by 5 bases, and 5 bases separated the two germline ends. CDR3 size: 10 residues. Germline V lookup: CDR1 DFQATT, CDR2 SNEGSKA (reference sequence). The clonotype originates from a woman between 25 and 40 years old in good health. Specimen: naive CD4+ T cells sorted from blood. As to subset: CD45RA+ positively selected. This chain links TRBV20-1 with TRBJ2-7; D call uncertain. The CDR3: CSARPNEQYF. CDR3 nucleotides: TGCAGTGCTAGGCCTAACGAGCAGTACTTC.